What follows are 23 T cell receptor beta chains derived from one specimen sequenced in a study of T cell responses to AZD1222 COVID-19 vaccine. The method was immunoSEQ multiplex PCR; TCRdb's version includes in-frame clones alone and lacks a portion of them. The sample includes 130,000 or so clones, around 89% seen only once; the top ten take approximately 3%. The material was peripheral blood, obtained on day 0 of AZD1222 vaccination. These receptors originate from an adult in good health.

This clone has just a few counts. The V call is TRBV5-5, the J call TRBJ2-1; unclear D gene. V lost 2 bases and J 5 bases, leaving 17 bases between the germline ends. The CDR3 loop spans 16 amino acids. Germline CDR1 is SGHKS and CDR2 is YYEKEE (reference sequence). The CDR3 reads CASSLRQARENNEQFF. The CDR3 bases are TGTGCCAGCAGCTTACGGCAGGCGAGAGAGAACAATGAGCAGTTCTTC.

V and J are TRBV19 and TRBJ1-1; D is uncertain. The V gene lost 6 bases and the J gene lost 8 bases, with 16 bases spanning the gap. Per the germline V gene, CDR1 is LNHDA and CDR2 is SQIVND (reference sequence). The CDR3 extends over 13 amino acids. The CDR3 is CASSLDWRGEAFF. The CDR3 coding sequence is TGTGCCAGTAGCCTTGACTGGCGCGGAGAAGCTTTCTTT.

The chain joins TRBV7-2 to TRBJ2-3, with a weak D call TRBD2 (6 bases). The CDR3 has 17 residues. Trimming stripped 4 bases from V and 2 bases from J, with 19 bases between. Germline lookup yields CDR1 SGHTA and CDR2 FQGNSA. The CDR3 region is CASSSLSGLTSTDTQYF. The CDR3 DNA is TGTGCCAGCAGCTCGCTCTCGGGACTCACCTCCACAGATACGCAGTATTTT.

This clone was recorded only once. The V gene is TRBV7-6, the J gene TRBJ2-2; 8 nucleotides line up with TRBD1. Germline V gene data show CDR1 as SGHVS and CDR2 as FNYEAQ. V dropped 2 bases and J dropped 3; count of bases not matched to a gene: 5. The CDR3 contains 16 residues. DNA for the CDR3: TGTGCCAGCAGCTTATTAGAGACAGGGGACACCGGGGAGCTGTTTTTT. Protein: CASSLLETGDTGELFF.

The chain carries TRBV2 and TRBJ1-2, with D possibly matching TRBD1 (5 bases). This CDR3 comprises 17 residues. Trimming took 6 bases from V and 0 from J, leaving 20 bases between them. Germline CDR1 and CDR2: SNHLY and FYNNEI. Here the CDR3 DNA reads TGTGCCAGCAGCCCCTGGGAGGGGCTGGCCACTAACTATGGCTACACCTTC. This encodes CASSPWEGLATNYGYTF.

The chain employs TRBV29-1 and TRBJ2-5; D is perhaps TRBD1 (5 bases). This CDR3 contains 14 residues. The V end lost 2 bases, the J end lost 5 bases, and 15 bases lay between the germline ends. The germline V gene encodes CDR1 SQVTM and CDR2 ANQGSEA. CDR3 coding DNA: TGCAGCGTTGAACAGGGTCCAAGGATGGAGACCCAGTACTTC. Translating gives CSVEQGPRMETQYF.

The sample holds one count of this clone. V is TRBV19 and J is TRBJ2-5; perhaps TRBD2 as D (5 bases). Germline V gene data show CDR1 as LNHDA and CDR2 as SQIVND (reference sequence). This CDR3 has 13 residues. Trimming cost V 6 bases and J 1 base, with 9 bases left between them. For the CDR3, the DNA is TGTGCCAGTAGCGCCGGGGTCCAAGAGACCCAGTACTTC. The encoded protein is CASSAGVQETQYF.

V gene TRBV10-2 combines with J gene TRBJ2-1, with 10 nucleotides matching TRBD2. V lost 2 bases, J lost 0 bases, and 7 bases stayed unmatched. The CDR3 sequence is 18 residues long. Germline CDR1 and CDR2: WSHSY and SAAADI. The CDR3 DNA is TGCGCCAGCAGTGAGGCTAGCGGGGGCCCTAGCTCCTACAATGAGCAGTTCTTC. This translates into CASSEASGGPSSYNEQFF.

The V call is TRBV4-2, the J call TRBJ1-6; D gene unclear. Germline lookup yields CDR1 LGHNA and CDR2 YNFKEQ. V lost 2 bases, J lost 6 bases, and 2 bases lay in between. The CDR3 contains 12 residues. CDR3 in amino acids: CASSQSNSPLHF. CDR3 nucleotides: TGTGCCAGCAGCCAAAGTAATTCACCCCTCCACTTT.

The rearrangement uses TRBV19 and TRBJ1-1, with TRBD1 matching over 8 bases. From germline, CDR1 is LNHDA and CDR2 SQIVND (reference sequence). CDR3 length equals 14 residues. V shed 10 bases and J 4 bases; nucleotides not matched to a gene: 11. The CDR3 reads CATREQGVITEAFF. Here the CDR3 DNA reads TGTGCCACAAGGGAACAGGGGGTAATCACTGAAGCTTTCTTT. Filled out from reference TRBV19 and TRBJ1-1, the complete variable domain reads DGGITQSPKYLFRKEGQNVTLSCEQNLNHDAMYWYRQDPGQGLRLIYYSQIVNDFQKGDIAEGYSVSREKKESFPLTVTSAQKNPTAFYLCATREQGVITEAFFGQGTRLTVV.

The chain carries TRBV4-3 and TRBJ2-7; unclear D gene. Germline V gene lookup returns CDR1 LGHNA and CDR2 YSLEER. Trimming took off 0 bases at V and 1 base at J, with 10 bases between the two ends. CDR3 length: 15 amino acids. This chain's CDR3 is CASSQDIVESYEQYF. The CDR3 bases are TGCGCCAGCAGCCAAGATATAGTGGAATCCTACGAGCAGTACTTC.

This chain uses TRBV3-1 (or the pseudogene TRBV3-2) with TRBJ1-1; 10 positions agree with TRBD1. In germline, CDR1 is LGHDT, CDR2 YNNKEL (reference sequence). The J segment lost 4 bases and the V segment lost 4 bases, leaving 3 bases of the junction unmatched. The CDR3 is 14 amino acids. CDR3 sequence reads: CASSPRTGGTEAFF. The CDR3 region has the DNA TGTGCCAGCAGCCCGCGGACAGGGGGCACTGAAGCTTTCTTT.

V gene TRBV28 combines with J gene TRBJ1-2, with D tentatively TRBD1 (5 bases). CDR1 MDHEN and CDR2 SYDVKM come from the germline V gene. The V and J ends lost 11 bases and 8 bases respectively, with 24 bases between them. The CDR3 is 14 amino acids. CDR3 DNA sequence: TGTGCCTCCAAGTTACCACTTGCAGGGCAGGGCTACACCTTC. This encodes CASKLPLAGQGYTF.

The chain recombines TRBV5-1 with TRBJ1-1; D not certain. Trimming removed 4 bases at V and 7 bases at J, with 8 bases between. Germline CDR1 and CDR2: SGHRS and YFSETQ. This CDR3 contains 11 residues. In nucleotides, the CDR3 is TGCGCCAGCAGCCCCCGTGGTGAAGCTTTCTTT. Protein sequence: CASSPRGEAFF.

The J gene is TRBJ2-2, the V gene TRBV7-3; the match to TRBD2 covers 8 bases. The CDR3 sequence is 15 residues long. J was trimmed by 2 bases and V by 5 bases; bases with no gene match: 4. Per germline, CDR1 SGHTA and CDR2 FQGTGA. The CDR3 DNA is TGTGCCAGCAGCCAGGCGGGGGGAAACACCGGGGAGCTGTTTTTT. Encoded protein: CASSQAGGNTGELFF.

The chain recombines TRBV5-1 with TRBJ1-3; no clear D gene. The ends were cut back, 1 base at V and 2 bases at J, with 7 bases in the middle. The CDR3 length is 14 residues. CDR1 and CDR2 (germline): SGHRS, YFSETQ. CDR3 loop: CASSLFSAGNTIYF. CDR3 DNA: TGCGCCAGCAGCTTGTTTTCGGCTGGAAACACCATATATTTT.

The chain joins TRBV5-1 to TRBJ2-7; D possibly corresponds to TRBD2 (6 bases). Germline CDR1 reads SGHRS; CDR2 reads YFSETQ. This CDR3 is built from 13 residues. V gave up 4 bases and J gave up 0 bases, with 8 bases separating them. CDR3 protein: CASSTGLSYEQYF. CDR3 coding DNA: TGCGCCAGCAGCACGGGACTCTCCTACGAGCAGTACTTC.

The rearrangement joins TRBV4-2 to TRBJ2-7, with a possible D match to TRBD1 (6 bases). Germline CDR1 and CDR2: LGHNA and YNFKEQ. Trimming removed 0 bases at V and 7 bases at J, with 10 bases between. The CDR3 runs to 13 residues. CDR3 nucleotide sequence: TGTGCCAGCAGCCAAGAACCCCAGGGGGAGCAGTACTTC. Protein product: CASSQEPQGEQYF.

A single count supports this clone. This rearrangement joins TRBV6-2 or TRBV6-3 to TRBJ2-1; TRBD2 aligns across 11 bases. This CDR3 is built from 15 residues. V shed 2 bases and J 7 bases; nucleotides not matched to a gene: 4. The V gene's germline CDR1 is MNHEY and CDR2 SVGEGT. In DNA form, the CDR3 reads TGTGCCAGCAGTTACCCGGCTAGCGGGAGGAATGAGCAGTTCTTC. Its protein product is CASSYPASGRNEQFF.

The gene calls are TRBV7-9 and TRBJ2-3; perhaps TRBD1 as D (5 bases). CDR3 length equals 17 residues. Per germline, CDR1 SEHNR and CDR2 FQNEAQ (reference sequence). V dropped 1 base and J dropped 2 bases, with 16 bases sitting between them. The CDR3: CASSLERAGKDTDTQYF. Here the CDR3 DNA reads TGTGCCAGCAGCTTAGAACGGGCAGGGAAGGACACAGATACGCAGTATTTT.

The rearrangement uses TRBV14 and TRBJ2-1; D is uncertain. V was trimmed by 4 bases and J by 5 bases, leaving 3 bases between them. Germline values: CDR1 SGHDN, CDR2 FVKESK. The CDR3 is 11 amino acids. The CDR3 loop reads CASSPNNEQFF. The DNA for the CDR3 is TGTGCCAGCAGCCCTAACAATGAGCAGTTCTTC.

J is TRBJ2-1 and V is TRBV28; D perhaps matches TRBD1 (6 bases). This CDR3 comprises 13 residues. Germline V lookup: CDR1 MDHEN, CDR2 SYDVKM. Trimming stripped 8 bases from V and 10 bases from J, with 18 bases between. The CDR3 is CASRRVAGVEQFF. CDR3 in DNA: TGTGCCAGCCGCCGGGTAGCAGGGGTAGAGCAGTTCTTC.

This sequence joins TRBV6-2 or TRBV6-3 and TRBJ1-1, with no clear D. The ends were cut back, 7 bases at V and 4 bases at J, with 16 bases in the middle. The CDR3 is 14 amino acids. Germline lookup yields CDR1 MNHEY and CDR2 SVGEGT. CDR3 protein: CASNPNPDLTEAFF. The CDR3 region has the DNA TGTGCCAGCAACCCAAACCCCGATCTCACTGAAGCTTTCTTT.